The next 4 T cell receptor beta chains were all read from a single sample in a study of blood T cell repertoires in COVID-19. The data were produced by immunoSEQ multiplex PCR, yet TCRdb's version contains in-frame clones alone and is incomplete. Counted here are 250,000 to 350,000 clones, 90% occurring once; the ten biggest clones make up approximately 4.5%. Sequencing was carried out using PBMCs or T cells enriched from blood (not recorded which). The receptors stem from a woman between 18 and 30 years old with acute COVID-19.

The V and J genes are TRBV19 and TRBJ2-1, with 9 bases aligning to TRBD2. V was pared by 5 bases and J by 6 bases, with 5 bases of the junction left unmatched. Germline V gene data show CDR1 as LNHDA and CDR2 as SQIVND (reference sequence). The CDR3 loop spans 14 amino acids. CDR3 sequence (DNA): TGTGCCAGTAGTGGAAGACTAGCGGCCAATGAGCAGTTCTTC. Its protein product is CASSGRLAANEQFF.

The gene calls are TRBV28 and TRBJ1-5; possible D gene TRBD1, 5 bases. Germline V gene data show CDR1 as MDHEN and CDR2 as SYDVKM. This CDR3 is 14 amino acids long. V dropped 2 bases and J dropped 6 bases, with 11 bases sitting between them. The CDR3: CASSLQGLSQPQHF. CDR3 in DNA: TGTGCCAGCAGTTTACAGGGTCTCTCTCAGCCCCAGCATTTT.

J is TRBJ2-5 and V is TRBV28; D ambiguous. The CDR3 totals 11 residues. V was pared by 8 bases and J by 5 bases, with 9 bases between. Looked up from germline, CDR1 is MDHEN and CDR2 is SYDVKM. The CDR3 spells CASQARETQYF. The CDR3, as DNA: TGTGCCAGCCAAGCCAGGGAGACCCAGTACTTC.

The genes are TRBV19 and TRBJ2-7, with TRBD2 matching over 11 bases. This CDR3 is 16 amino acids long. Germline V gene sequence: CDR1 LNHDA, CDR2 SQIVND (reference sequence). J gave up 2 bases and V 5 bases, and 8 bases lay outside the gene matches. CDR3 sequence (DNA): TGTGCCAGTAGTGCCCTCGGGACTAGCGGAACCTACGAGCAGTACTTC. This codes for CASSALGTSGTYEQYF. Supplemented by reference TRBV19 and TRBJ2-7, the full variable domain reads DGGITQSPKYLFRKEGQNVTLSCEQNLNHDAMYWYRQDPGQGLRLIYYSQIVNDFQKGDIAEGYSVSREKKESFPLTVTSAQKNPTAFYLCASSALGTSGTYEQYFGPGTRLTVT.